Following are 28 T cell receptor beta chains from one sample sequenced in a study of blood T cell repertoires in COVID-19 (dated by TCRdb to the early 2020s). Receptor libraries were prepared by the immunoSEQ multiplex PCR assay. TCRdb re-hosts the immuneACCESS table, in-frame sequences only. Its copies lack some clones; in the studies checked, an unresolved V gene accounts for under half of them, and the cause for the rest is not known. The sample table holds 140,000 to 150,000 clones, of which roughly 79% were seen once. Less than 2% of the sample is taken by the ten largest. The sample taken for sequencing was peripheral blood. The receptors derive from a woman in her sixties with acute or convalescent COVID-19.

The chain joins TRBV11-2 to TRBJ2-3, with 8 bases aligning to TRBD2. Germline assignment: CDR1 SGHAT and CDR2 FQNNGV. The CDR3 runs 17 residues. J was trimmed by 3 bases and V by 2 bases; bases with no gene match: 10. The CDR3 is CASSLTLSGIGTDTQYF. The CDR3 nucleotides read TGTGCCAGCAGCTTAACCCTTAGCGGGATAGGTACAGATACGCAGTATTTT.

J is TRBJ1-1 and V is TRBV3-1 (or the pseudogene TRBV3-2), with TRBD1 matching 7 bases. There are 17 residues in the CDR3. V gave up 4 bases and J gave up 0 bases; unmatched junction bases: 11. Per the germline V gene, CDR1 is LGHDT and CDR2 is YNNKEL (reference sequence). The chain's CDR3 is CASSPPTGPLLNTEAFF. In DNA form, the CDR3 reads TGTGCCAGCAGCCCCCCGACAGGGCCCCTTTTGAACACTGAAGCTTTCTTT.

As DNA, the CDR3 is TGTGCCAGCAGCTACGGGGGGAGCATTCAGTACTTC. This codes for CASSYGGSIQYF. V is TRBV28 and J is TRBJ2-4, with 7 bases matching TRBD2. The CDR3 spans 12 residues. From germline, CDR1 is MDHEN and CDR2 SYDVKM. After removal of 6 bases from V and 9 bases from J, the junction contained 5 bases not matched to a gene.

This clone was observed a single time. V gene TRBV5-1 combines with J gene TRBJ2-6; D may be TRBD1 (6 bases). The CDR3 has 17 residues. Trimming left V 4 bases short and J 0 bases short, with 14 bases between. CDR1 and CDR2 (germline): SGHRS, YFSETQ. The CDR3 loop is CASSGTGTRSGANVLTF. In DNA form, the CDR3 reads TGCGCCAGCAGCGGTACAGGGACCCGCTCTGGGGCCAACGTCCTGACTTTC.

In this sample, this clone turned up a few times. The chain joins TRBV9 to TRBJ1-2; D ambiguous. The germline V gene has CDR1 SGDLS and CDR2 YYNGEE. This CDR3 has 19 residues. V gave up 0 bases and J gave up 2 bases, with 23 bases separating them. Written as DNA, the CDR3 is TGTGCCAGCAGCGTAGTTTCCAGGATCTTCCTCGGTTCCAACTATGGCTACACCTTC. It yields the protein CASSVVSRIFLGSNYGYTF.

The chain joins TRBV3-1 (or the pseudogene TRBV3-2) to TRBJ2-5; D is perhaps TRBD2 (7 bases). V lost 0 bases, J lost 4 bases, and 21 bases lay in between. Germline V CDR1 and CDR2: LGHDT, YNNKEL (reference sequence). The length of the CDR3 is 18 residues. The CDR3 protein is CASSQDFGRRGPGETQYF. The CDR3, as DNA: TGTGCCAGCAGCCAAGATTTTGGACGGCGGGGGCCGGGAGAGACCCAGTACTTC.

CDR3 DNA: TGCGCCAGCAGCTTGGGGACAGGAGGCACTGAAGCTTTCTTT. This translates into CASSLGTGGTEAFF. V gene TRBV5-1 combines with J gene TRBJ1-1, with 7 bases lining up with TRBD1. The ends lost 0 bases at V and 4 bases at J; junction bases unmatched: 3. Germline V gene data show CDR1 as SGHRS and CDR2 as YFSETQ. The CDR3 covers 14 residues.

CDR3 amino acids: CAISESTGVSYNEQFF. The CDR3 DNA reads as TGTGCCATCAGTGAGTCGACGGGAGTCTCCTACAATGAGCAGTTCTTC. V and J are TRBV10-3 and TRBJ2-1; D is possibly TRBD2 (6 bases). V gave up 0 bases and J gave up 0 bases, with 9 bases separating them. The CDR3 extends over 16 amino acids. Looked up from germline, CDR1 is ENHRY and CDR2 is SYGVKD.

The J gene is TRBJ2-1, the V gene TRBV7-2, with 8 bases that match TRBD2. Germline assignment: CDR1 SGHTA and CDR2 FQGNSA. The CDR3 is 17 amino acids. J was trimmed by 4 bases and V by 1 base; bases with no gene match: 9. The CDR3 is CASSLDGGGLEYNEQFF. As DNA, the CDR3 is TGTGCCAGCAGCTTAGATGGGGGGGGACTAGAATACAATGAGCAGTTCTTC.

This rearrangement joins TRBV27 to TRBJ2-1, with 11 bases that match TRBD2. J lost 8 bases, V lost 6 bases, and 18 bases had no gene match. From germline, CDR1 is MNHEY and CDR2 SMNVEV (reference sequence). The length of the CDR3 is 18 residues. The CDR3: CASSRLGTSGGPGDEQFF. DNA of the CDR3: TGTGCCAGCAGCCGGCTAGGGACTAGCGGAGGCCCGGGGGATGAGCAGTTCTTC.

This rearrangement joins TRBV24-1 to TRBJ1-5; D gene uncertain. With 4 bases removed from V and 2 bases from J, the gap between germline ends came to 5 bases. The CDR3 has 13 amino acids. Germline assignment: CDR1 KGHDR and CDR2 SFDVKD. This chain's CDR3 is CATSEGGNQPQHF. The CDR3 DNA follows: TGTGCCACCAGTGAAGGAGGCAATCAGCCCCAGCATTTT.

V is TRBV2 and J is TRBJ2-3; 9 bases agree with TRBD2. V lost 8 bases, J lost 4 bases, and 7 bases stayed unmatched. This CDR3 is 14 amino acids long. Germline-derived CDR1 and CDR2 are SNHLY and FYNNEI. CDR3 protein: CASGLAGTADTQYF. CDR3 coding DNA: TGTGCCAGCGGCCTAGCGGGAACGGCAGATACGCAGTATTTT. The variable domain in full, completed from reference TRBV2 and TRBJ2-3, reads EPEVTQTPSHQVTQMGQEVILRCVPISNHLYFYWYRQILGQKVEFLVSFYNNEISEKSEIFDDQFSVERPDGSNFTLKIRSTKLEDSAMYFCASGLAGTADTQYFGPGTRLTVL.

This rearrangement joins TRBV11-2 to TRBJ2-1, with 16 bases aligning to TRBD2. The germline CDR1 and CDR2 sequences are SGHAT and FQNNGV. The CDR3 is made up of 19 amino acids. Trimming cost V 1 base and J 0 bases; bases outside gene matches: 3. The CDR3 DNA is TGTGCCAGCAGCTTAGGGGGACTAGCGGGAGGGCCCTCCTACAATGAGCAGTTCTTC. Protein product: CASSLGGLAGGPSYNEQFF.

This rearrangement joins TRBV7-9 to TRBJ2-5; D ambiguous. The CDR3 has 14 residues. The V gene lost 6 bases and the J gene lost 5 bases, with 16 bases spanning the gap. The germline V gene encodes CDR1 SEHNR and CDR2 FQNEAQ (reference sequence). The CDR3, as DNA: TGTGCCAGCAGTCCTAATCCGGTGCGGGAGACCCAGTACTTC. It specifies CASSPNPVRETQYF.

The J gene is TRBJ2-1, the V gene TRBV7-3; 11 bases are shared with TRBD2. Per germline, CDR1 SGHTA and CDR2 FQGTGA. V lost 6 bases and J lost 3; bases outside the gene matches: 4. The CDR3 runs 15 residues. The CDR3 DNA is TGTGCCAGCAGTCCTACTAGCGGGAGCTACAATGAGCAGTTCTTC. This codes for CASSPTSGSYNEQFF.

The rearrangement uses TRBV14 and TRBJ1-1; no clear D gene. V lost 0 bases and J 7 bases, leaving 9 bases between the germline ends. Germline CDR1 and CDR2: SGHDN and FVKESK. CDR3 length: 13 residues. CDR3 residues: CASSQDVRGEAFF. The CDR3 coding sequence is TGTGCCAGCAGCCAAGATGTACGGGGTGAAGCTTTCTTT.

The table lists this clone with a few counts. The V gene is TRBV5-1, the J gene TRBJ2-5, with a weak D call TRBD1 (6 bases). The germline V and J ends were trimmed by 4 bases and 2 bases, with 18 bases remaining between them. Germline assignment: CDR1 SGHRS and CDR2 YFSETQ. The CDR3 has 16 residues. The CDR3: CASSNSFRDKQETQYF. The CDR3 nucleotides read TGCGCCAGCAGCAACTCCTTCCGGGACAAACAAGAGACCCAGTACTTC. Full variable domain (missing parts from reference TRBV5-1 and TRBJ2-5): KAGVTQTPRYLIKTRGQQVTLSCSPISGHRSVSWYQQTPGQGLQFLFEYFSETQRNKGNFPGRFSGRQFSNSRSEMNVSTLELGDSALYLCASSNSFRDKQETQYFGPGTRLLVL.

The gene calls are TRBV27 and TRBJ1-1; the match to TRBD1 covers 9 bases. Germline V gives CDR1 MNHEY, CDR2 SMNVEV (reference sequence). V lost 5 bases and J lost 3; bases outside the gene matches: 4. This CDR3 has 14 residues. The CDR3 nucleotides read TGTGCCAGCAGTACCGACAGGGGGGACACTGAAGCTTTCTTT. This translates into CASSTDRGDTEAFF.

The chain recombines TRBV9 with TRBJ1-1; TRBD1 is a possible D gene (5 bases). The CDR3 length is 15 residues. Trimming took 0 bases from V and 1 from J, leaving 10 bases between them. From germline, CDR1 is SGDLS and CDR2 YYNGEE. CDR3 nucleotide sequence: TGTGCCAGCAGCGTAGTTCCTCAGGGGAACACTGAAGCTTTCTTT. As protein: CASSVVPQGNTEAFF. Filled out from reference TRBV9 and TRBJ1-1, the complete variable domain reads DSGVTQTPKHLITATGQRVTLRCSPRSGDLSVYWYQQSLDQGLQFLIQYYNGEERAKGNILERFSAQQFPDLHSELNLSSLELGDSALYFCASSVVPQGNTEAFFGQGTRLTVV.

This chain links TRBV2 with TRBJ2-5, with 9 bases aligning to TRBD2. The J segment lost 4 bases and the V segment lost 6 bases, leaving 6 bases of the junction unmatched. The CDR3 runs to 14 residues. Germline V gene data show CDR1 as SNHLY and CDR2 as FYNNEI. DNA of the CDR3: TGTGCCAGCAGCGTAGCGGGAGTAAGAGAGACCCAGTACTTC. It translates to CASSVAGVRETQYF.

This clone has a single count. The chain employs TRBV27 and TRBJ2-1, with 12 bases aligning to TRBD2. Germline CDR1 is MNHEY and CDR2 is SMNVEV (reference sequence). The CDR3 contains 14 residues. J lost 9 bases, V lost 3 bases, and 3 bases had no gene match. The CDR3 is CASSLLAGGFEQFF. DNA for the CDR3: TGTGCCAGCAGTTTGCTAGCGGGAGGGTTTGAGCAGTTCTTC.

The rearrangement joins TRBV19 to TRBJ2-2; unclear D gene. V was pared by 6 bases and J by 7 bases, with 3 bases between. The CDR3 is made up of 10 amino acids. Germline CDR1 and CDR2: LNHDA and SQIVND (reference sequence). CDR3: CASRSGELFF. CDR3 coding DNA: TGTGCCAGTAGGAGCGGGGAGCTGTTTTTT.

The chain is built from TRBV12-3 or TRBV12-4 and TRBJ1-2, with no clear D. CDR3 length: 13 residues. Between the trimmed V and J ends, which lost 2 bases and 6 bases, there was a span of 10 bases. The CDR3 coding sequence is TGTGCCAGCAGTTTAAGAGGGATGGATGGCTACACCTTC. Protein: CASSLRGMDGYTF.

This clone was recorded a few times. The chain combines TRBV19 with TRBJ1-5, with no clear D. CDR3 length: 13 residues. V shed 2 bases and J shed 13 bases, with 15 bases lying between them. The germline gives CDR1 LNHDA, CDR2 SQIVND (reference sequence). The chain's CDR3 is CASSISDSSGQHF. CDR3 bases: TGTGCCAGTAGTATAAGCGACTCGTCGGGTCAGCATTTT.

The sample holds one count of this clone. The CDR3 DNA reads TGTGCCAGCAGGACAGGAGGACACTATAGCAATCAGCCCCAGCATTTT. As protein: CASRTGGHYSNQPQHF. The chain joins TRBV27 to TRBJ1-5, with D possibly being TRBD1 (6 bases). Trimming cost V 6 bases and J 0 bases, with 15 bases left between them. This CDR3 is built from 16 residues. CDR1 and CDR2 from the germline V gene are MNHEY and SMNVEV (reference sequence).

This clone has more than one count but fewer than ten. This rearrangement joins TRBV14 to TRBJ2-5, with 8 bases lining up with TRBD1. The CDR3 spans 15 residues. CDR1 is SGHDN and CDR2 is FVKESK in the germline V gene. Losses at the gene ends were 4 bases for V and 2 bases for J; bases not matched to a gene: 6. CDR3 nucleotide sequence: TGTGCCAGCAGCCTCGCCAGGGGGCAGCAAGAGACCCAGTACTTC. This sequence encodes CASSLARGQQETQYF.

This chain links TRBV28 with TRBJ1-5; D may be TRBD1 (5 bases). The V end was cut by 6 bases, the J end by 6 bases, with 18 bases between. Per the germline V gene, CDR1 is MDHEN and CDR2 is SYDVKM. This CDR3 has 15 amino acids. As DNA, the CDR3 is TGTGCCAGCAGAACGGAACAGGCTTTGGTTCAGCCCCAGCATTTT. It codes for CASRTEQALVQPQHF. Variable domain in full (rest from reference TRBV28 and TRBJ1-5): DVKVTQSSRYLVKRTGEKVFLECVQDMDHENMFWYRQDPGLGLRLIYFSYDVKMKEKGDIPEGYSVSREKKERFSLILESASTNQTSMYLCASRTEQALVQPQHFGDGTRLSIL.

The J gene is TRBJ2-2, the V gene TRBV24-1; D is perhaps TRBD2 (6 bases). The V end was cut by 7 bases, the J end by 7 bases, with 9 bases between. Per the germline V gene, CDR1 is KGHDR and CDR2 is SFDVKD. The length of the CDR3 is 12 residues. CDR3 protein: CATSREIGELFF. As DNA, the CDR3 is TGTGCCACCAGCCGGGAGATCGGGGAGCTGTTTTTT.